This record looks at one TCR beta chain sequence and its context. These data come from a study of neoadjuvant anti-PD-1 for oral cavity cancer. Stage II-IVA oral cavity squamous cell carcinoma was new and untreated by systemic or radiation therapy. Most tumor samples had 4 to 6 ug input DNA in two replicates. Data came from immunoSEQ multiplex PCR; TCRdb stores just in-frame clones and leaves some out. The table shows some 11,000 clones, with roughly half occurring only once. CDR3 size: 15 residues. The V and J ends lost 1 base and 4 bases, in that order; junction bases with no gene match: 2. Germline CDR1 MNHNS, CDR2 SASEGT.

The TCR comes from a person between 40 and 85 years old with oral cavity squamous cell carcinoma. The rearrangement joins TRBV6-1 to TRBJ2-3, with 10 positions matching TRBD2. The sequences come from tumor tissue, collected before nivolumab (anti-PD-1) treatment. CDR3 coding DNA: TGTGCCAGCAGTGAAGTTAGCGGGGGGCCAGATACGCAGTATTTT. Its translation: CASSEVSGGPDTQYF.